This T cell receptor beta chain was recorded in a study of blood T cells in healthy people across ages. Primed by a sample-barcoded 5' primer and a J-beta primer mix, a second PCR proceeded for about 7 to 12 cycles. TCRdb reanalysed the 5' RACE reads using MiXCR and keeps one entry per CDR3 protein. The sample comprises 1,800,000 or so distinct CDR3 sequences, approximately 40% of which are singletons, and under 25% rests with the top ten. This clonotype was observed a handful of times. With 0 bases removed from V and 5 bases from J, the gap between germline ends came to 8 bases. The CDR3 covers 14 residues. The V gene's germline CDR1 is LNHDA and CDR2 SQIVND (reference sequence).

The sequenced sample was blood. The TCR comes from a human donor in good health. This sequence joins TRBV19 and TRBJ2-1; no reliable D call. The DNA for the CDR3 is TGTGCCAGTAGTATAGAACGCAAGAACAATGAGCAGTTCTTC. Protein sequence: CASSIERKNNEQFF.